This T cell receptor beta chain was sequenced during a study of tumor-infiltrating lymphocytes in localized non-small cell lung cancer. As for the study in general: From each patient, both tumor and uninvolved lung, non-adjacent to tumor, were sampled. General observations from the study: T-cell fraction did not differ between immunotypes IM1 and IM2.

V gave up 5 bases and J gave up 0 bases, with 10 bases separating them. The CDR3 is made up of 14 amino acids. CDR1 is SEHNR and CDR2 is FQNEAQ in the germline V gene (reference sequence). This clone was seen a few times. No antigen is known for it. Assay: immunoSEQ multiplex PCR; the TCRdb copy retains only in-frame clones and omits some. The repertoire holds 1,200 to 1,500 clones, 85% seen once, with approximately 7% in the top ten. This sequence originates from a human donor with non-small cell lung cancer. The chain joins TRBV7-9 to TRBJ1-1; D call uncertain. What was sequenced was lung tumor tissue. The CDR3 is CASSLWTVNTEAFF. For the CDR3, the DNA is TGTGCCAGCAGCCTATGGACGGTGAACACTGAAGCTTTCTTT.